This TCR beta chain is drawn from a study of human thymus T cells. Whole-study findings and limits: Blood and thymic repertoires both appeared biased in V and J gene usage.

As to this clone: Antigen specificity is unknown.

Among the donors, all were healthy Finnish infants having corrective surgery for congenital heart defects. Four of the eight donors gave about 0.45-1 mL blood during surgery. Genomic DNA was extracted from every available blood leukocyte. Germline CDR1 is SGHNT and CDR2 is YYREEE (reference sequence). With V trimmed by 3 bases and J by 4 bases, 7 bases remained unmatched. The CDR3 totals 16 residues. Libraries were prepared by immunoSEQ multiplex PCR; TCRdb keeps only in-frame clonotypes and omits some of them. The sample gives about 60,000 clones, about 94% of which show up once; nearly 6% is in the top ten.

The TCR was taken from a boy younger than two with a congenital heart defect but otherwise immunologically healthy. Sequencing was done on a sample of blood. This chain joins TRBV5-4 and TRBJ2-1, with TRBD2 matching over 10 bases. CDR3 coding DNA: TGTGCCAGCAGCTGGAATGCAGCGGGAGGGTACAATGAGCAGTTCTTC. It translates to CASSWNAAGGYNEQFF.